One and the same sample provided the 9 T cell receptor beta chains below, sequenced in a study of radiotherapy plus CTLA-4 blockade in lung cancer. Sequencing used immunoSEQ multiplex PCR; TCRdb keeps in-frame clones, though not all of them. The table includes about 80,000 clones, about 87% detected once. The material sequenced was peripheral blood, taken from a patient treated with radiotherapy plus ipilimumab. The receptors come from a human donor with non-small cell lung cancer who had stable disease on radiotherapy plus ipilimumab.

This clone has only one observation. V gene TRBV6-4 combines with J gene TRBJ2-3, with D possibly TRBD1 on 5 matching bases. Looked up from germline, CDR1 is MRHNA and CDR2 is SNTAGT. This CDR3 contains 15 residues. Trimming removed 6 bases at V and 2 bases at J, with 15 bases between. Here the CDR3 reads CASSQGAGPTDTQYF. In DNA form, the CDR3 reads TGTGCCAGCAGCCAAGGGGCTGGCCCCACAGATACGCAGTATTTT.

The genes are TRBV19 and TRBJ2-5; D is uncertain. Germline V gene data show CDR1 as LNHDA and CDR2 as SQIVND (reference sequence). V lost 2 bases and J lost 7, with 8 bases in between. The CDR3 spans 12 residues. CDR3 DNA sequence: TGTGCCAGTAGTATACAGTACGGGACCCAGTACTTC. Its translation: CASSIQYGTQYF.

This sequence joins TRBV7-3 and TRBJ2-1; no definite D call. Per germline, CDR1 SGHTA and CDR2 FQGTGA. V was cut by 3 bases and J by 0 bases, with 3 bases left in between. The CDR3 totals 13 residues. The DNA of the CDR3 is TGTGCCAGCAGCTTGGTCTCCTACAATGAGCAGTTCTTC. Translating it yields CASSLVSYNEQFF.

The chain has TRBV4-1 and TRBJ1-4; 8 bases are shared with TRBD1. The CDR3 runs 15 residues. Germline CDR1 MGHRA, CDR2 YSYEKL. V gave up 2 bases and J gave up 5 bases; unmatched junction bases: 4. CDR3 in amino acids: CASSQHRGLNEKLFF. The CDR3 DNA follows: TGCGCCAGCAGCCAACACAGGGGGTTAAATGAAAAACTGTTTTTT.

This clone showed up just once. The rearrangement links TRBV6-1 to TRBJ2-5, with TRBD2 matching over 7 bases. With 4 bases clipped from V and 3 bases from J, the junction kept 5 bases outside the gene matches. This CDR3 spans 14 amino acids. Germline CDR1 and CDR2: MNHNS and SASEGT. Here the CDR3 reads CASSVSSGKETQYF. The CDR3 DNA reads as TGTGCCAGCAGTGTGTCAAGCGGGAAAGAGACCCAGTACTTC.

The genes are TRBV28 and TRBJ1-1, with TRBD1 as a possible D gene (5 bases). CDR3 length: 14 amino acids. V dropped 5 bases and J dropped 0 bases, with 10 bases sitting between them. Per germline, CDR1 MDHEN and CDR2 SYDVKM. The CDR3 sequence is CASSPQTVNTEAFF. CDR3 DNA sequence: TGTGCCAGCAGTCCCCAGACAGTGAACACTGAAGCTTTCTTT.

This chain links TRBV18 with TRBJ2-3, with no clear D. Looked up from germline, CDR1 is KGHSH and CDR2 is LQKENI. This CDR3 is 16 amino acids long. V was cut by 3 bases and J by 0 bases, with 13 bases left in between. The CDR3 region is CASSPLPGPSTDTQYF. The CDR3 DNA reads as TGTGCCAGCTCACCTCTTCCAGGTCCTAGCACAGATACGCAGTATTTT.

The CDR3 DNA is TGTGCCAGCAGCCACTCCCTAGCGGGGGCCACGGGGGAGCAGTACTTC. It translates to CASSHSLAGATGEQYF. The chain joins TRBV14 to TRBJ2-7; 10 nucleotides agree with TRBD2. This CDR3 is 16 amino acids long. CDR1 and CDR2 from the germline V gene are SGHDN and FVKESK. V lost 3 bases to trimming and J lost 7 bases; unmatched junction nucleotides: 12.

This rearrangement joins TRBV11-3 to TRBJ2-5; D is undetermined. CDR1 is SGHNT and CDR2 is YENEEA in the germline V gene. The CDR3 totals 12 residues. V shed 5 bases and J shed 4 bases, with 8 bases lying between them. The CDR3 DNA sequence: TGTGCCAGCAGCGCATTCGGAGAGACCCAGTACTTC. It codes for CASSAFGETQYF.